The 21 T cell receptor beta chains presented below share a single source sample, sequenced in a study of OX40 agonist ivuxolimab in advanced cancers. Only in-frame clones appear in the TCRdb table, and some are missing; sequencing was by immunoSEQ multiplex PCR. Among 15,000 to 25,000 clones, about 76% were seen once, and the ten largest hold under 20%. Here the sequenced sample was CD4+ or CD8+ T cells sorted from blood, taken in a trial of the OX40 agonist ivuxolimab. Source of these receptors: an adult with an advanced solid tumor such as melanoma, head and neck, liver or kidney cancer.

The chain couples TRBV21-1 to TRBJ1-5; TRBD1 was called by the table and not checked on the DNA. TRBV21-1 is recorded as a pseudogene. The CDR3 has 14 residues. The CDR3 DNA sequence: TGTGCCAGCACCATCGGTCAGGGGGTCTGGCCCCAGCATTTT. It yields the protein CASTIGQGVWPQHF.

This rearrangement joins TRBV5-5 to TRBJ2-1; tentatively, D is TRBD1 (7 bases). Per the germline V gene, CDR1 is SGHKS and CDR2 is YYEKEE (reference sequence). The CDR3 contains 14 residues. V lost 0 bases and J lost 6, with 10 bases in between. The CDR3 DNA is TGTGCCAGCAGCTTGGGACAGGGAGGCAATGAGCAGTTCTTC. Protein sequence: CASSLGQGGNEQFF.

This sequence joins TRBV6-6 and TRBJ2-5; D is undetermined. Germline CDR1 MNHNY, CDR2 SVGAGI (reference sequence). Trimming pared 6 bases from V and 4 bases from J, leaving 15 bases between. This CDR3 has 14 residues. The CDR3 nucleotides read TGTGCCAGCAGATTACCGGACGGCCTAGAGACCCAGTACTTC. Translation gives CASRLPDGLETQYF.

The rearrangement uses TRBV7-8 and TRBJ2-3; D assignment may be TRBD1 or TRBD2 (5 bases each). Germline CDR1 SGHVS, CDR2 FQNEAQ. Deletions cut 5 bases from V and 1 base from J, with 10 bases between. The CDR3 has 14 residues. The CDR3 reads CASSQGPGTDTQYF. DNA of the CDR3: TGTGCCAGCAGCCAGGGACCAGGCACAGATACGCAGTATTTT.

This clone was observed a handful of times. The chain joins TRBV11-3 to TRBJ1-1; no firm D call. The CDR3 has 13 amino acids. Trimming cost V 3 bases and J 0 bases, with 5 bases left between them. Germline CDR1 is SGHNT and CDR2 is YENEEA. The CDR3 DNA sequence: TGTGCCAGCAGCTTGTCTATGAACACTGAAGCTTTCTTT. It translates to CASSLSMNTEAFF. Looking up the rest from reference TRBV11-3 and TRBJ1-1 gives the full variable domain: EAGVVQSPRYKIIEKKQPVAFWCNPISGHNTLYWYLQNLGQGPELLIRYENEEAVDDSQLPKDRFSAERLKGVDSTLKIQPAELGDSAVYLCASSLSMNTEAFFGQGTRLTVV.

This rearrangement joins TRBV13 to TRBJ2-7, with TRBD1 matching 7 bases. Per the germline V gene, CDR1 is PRHDT and CDR2 is FYEKMQ (reference sequence). This CDR3 comprises 14 residues. V lost 5 bases to trimming and J lost 3 bases; unmatched junction nucleotides: 7. The CDR3, as DNA: TGTGCCAGCAGCGGACAGGCCCTTGACTACGAGCAGTACTTC. Encoded protein: CASSGQALDYEQYF.

The chain has TRBV27 and TRBJ2-5; D possibly matches TRBD1 or TRBD2 (6 bases each). Deletions cut 2 bases from V and 4 bases from J, with 11 bases between. The germline CDR1 and CDR2 sequences are MNHEY and SMNVEV (reference sequence). The CDR3 is 14 residues long. In nucleotides, the CDR3 is TGTGCCAGCAGTTTAGAAGGGGGAGGAGAGACCCAGTACTTC. Translation gives CASSLEGGGETQYF.

The rearrangement joins TRBV4-1 to TRBJ2-7; TRBD2 agrees at 11 bases. The CDR3 totals 16 residues. The V gene end was trimmed by 2 bases and the J gene end by 0 bases; junction bases not matched to a gene: 3. The germline V gene encodes CDR1 MGHRA and CDR2 YSYEKL. The CDR3 sequence is CASSQITSGSSYEQYF. Written as DNA, the CDR3 is TGCGCCAGCAGCCAAATTACTAGCGGGAGCTCCTACGAGCAGTACTTC.

The chain uses TRBV9 and TRBJ1-4; D remains ambiguous. CDR1 SGDLS and CDR2 YYNGEE come from the germline V gene. V dropped 0 bases and J dropped 1 base, with 4 bases sitting between them. This CDR3 is 14 amino acids long. The CDR3 DNA reads TGTGCCAGCAGCGTAGAGGGAACTAATGAAAAACTGTTTTTT. It translates to CASSVEGTNEKLFF.

The chain is built from TRBV7-9 and TRBJ2-1; 14 nucleotides match TRBD2. This CDR3 has 18 amino acids. CDR1 is SEHNR and CDR2 is FQNEAQ in the germline V gene (reference sequence). J gave up 2 bases and V 4 bases, and 7 bases lay outside the gene matches. The CDR3 sequence: CASSSGTSGSPTYNEQFF. The CDR3 nucleotides are TGTGCCAGCAGCTCTGGGACTAGCGGGAGCCCTACCTACAATGAGCAGTTCTTC. The whole variable domain, remainder taken from reference TRBV7-9 and TRBJ2-1, is DTGVSQNPRHKITKRGQNVTFRCDPISEHNRLYWYRQTLGQGPEFLTYFQNEAQLEKSRLLSDRFSAERPKGSFSTLEIQRTEQGDSAMYLCASSSGTSGSPTYNEQFFGPGTRLTVL.

This chain links TRBV27 with TRBJ2-7; tentatively, D is TRBD1 or TRBD2 (5 bases each). Trimming stripped 5 bases from V and 0 bases from J, with 14 bases between. The CDR3 is 15 amino acids. Germline assignment: CDR1 MNHEY and CDR2 SMNVEV (reference sequence). This chain's CDR3 is CASSEVAGSSYEQYF. For the CDR3, the DNA is TGTGCCAGCAGTGAGGTGGCAGGGAGCTCCTACGAGCAGTACTTC.

About this clone itself: A much larger clone differs from this one at a single base, so this may be a read error. CDR3 sequence reads: CASSHEDRGNYGYTF. For the CDR3, the DNA is TGCGCCAGCAGCCATGAGGACAGGGGGAACTATGGCTACACCTTC. The chain links TRBV4-3 to TRBJ1-2, with 10 bases identical to TRBD1. The CDR3 is 15 amino acids. V trimming: 3 bases; J trimming: 2 bases; junction bases outside the gene matches: 3. Germline lookup yields CDR1 LGHNA and CDR2 YSLEER.

The table lists this clone with a count of one. The J gene is TRBJ2-7, the V gene TRBV4-3; D not resolved. From germline, CDR1 is LGHNA and CDR2 YSLEER. The V end was cut by 0 bases, the J end by 4 bases, with 13 bases between. The CDR3 sequence is 15 residues long. CDR3 nucleotides: TGCGCCAGCAGCCAAGATAGCAGGTCTGGGTACGAGCAGTACTTC. Its protein is CASSQDSRSGYEQYF.

This rearrangement joins TRBV30 to TRBJ2-2; no clear D. The V gene's germline CDR1 is GTSNPN and CDR2 SVGIG (reference sequence). The CDR3 has 13 amino acids. Deletions cut 3 bases from V and 5 bases from J, with 10 bases between. The CDR3 sequence is CAWSLSSTGELFF. The CDR3 bases are TGTGCCTGGAGCCTCTCCTCAACCGGGGAGCTGTTTTTT.

The V and J genes are TRBV19 and TRBJ1-1; D unclear. The V end was cut by 5 bases, the J end by 0 bases, with 10 bases between. The germline gives CDR1 LNHDA, CDR2 SQIVND (reference sequence). This CDR3 region has 14 residues. CDR3 nucleotides: TGTGCCAGTAGTTGGTCTGCTATGAACACTGAAGCTTTCTTT. Its translation: CASSWSAMNTEAFF.

The chain is built from TRBV19 and TRBJ2-5, with a weak D call TRBD2 (7 bases). CDR3 length: 16 amino acids. V gave up 3 bases and J gave up 2 bases, with 16 bases separating them. Germline CDR1 is LNHDA and CDR2 is SQIVND (reference sequence). CDR3 in amino acids: CASSINGAGAQETQYF. The CDR3 DNA follows: TGTGCCAGTAGTATTAACGGGGCGGGGGCTCAAGAGACCCAGTACTTC.

The chain employs TRBV7-2 and TRBJ1-5; D perhaps matches TRBD1 (5 bases). Germline CDR1 SGHTA, CDR2 FQGNSA. Trimming shortened V by 3 bases and J by 3 bases, and 12 bases separated the two germline ends. There are 15 residues in the CDR3. CDR3 DNA: TGTGCCAGCAGCTTGGATCCGGGACCCAATCAGCCCCAGCATTTT. This gives the protein CASSLDPGPNQPQHF.

The chain is built from TRBV19 and TRBJ2-2; TRBD1 aligns across 11 bases. V lost 6 bases and J lost 5; bases outside the gene matches: 5. The germline CDR1 and CDR2 sequences are LNHDA and SQIVND (reference sequence). The length of the CDR3 is 15 residues. In DNA, the CDR3 is TGTGCCAGTAGAGGACAGGGGGCAGGGACCGGGGAGCTGTTTTTT. Protein product: CASRGQGAGTGELFF.

This clone was counted a single time. The chain uses TRBV28 and TRBJ1-5, with 7 positions matching TRBD1. In germline, CDR1 is MDHEN, CDR2 SYDVKM. There are 15 residues in the CDR3. The trim removed 5 bases at V and 3 bases at J, leaving 7 bases unmatched. This CDR3 is CASSDPDRYNQPQHF. The CDR3 bases are TGTGCCAGCAGTGACCCGGACAGGTACAATCAGCCCCAGCATTTT.

The chain has TRBV7-6 and TRBJ2-5; 9 nucleotides agree with TRBD2. The CDR3 spans 14 residues. Trimming cost V 7 bases and J 1 base; bases outside gene matches: 4. Per germline, CDR1 SGHVS and CDR2 FNYEAQ. This CDR3 reads CASTAGGGQETQYF. The CDR3 DNA reads as TGTGCCAGCACCGCGGGGGGGGGCCAAGAGACCCAGTACTTC.

The V gene is TRBV9, the J gene TRBJ2-3; perhaps TRBD2 as D (6 bases). CDR1 SGDLS and CDR2 YYNGEE come from the germline V gene. The CDR3 is 14 residues long. Trimming left V 0 bases short and J 2 bases short, with 7 bases between. The chain's CDR3 is CASSVGGDTDTQYF. The CDR3 nucleotides are TGTGCCAGCAGCGTAGGGGGGGACACAGATACGCAGTATTTT. Looking up the rest from reference TRBV9 and TRBJ2-3 gives the full variable domain: DSGVTQTPKHLITATGQRVTLRCSPRSGDLSVYWYQQSLDQGLQFLIQYYNGEERAKGNILERFSAQQFPDLHSELNLSSLELGDSALYFCASSVGGDTDTQYFGPGTRLTVL.